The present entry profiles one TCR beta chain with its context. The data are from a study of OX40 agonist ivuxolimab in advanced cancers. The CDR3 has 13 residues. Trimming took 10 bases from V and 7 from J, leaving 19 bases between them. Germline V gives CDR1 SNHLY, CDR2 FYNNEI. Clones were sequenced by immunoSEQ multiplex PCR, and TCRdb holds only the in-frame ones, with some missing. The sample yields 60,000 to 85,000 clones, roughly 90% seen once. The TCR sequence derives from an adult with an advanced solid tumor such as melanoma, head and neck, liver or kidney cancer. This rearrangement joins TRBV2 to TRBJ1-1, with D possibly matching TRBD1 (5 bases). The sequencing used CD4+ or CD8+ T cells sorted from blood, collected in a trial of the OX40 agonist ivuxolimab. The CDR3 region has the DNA TGTGCCATTCGAAGGGACGGTCCCTTTGAAGCTTTCTTT. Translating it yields CAIRRDGPFEAFF. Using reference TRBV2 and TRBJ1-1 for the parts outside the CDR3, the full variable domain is EPEVTQTPSHQVTQMGQEVILRCVPISNHLYFYWYRQILGQKVEFLVSFYNNEISEKSEIFDDQFSVERPDGSNFTLKIRSTKLEDSAMYFCAIRRDGPFEAFFGQGTRLTVV.